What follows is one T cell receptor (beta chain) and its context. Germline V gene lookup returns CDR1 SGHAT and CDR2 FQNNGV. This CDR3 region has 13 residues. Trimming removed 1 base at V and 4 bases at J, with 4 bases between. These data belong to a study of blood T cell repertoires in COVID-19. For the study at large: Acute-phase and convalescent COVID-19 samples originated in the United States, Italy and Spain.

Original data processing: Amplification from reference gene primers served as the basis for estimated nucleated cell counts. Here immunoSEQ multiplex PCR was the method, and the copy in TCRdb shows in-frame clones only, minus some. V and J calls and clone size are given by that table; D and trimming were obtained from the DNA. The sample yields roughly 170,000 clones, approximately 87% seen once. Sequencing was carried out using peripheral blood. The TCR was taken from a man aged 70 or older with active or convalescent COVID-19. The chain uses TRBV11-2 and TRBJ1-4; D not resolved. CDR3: CASSLASNEKLFF. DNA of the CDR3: TGTGCCAGCAGCTTAGCTAGTAATGAAAAACTGTTTTTT.